A few counts support the clone carrying this T cell receptor beta chain. Its antigen is undetermined. This sample was taken from a study of T-cell memory formation after mild COVID-19. In the study overall: TCR clusters largely stayed donor specific.

General study points: Specificity for SARS-CoV-2 was not confirmed among the second-wave clones peaking on day 37. Clones contracting day 15 to 85 were balanced CD4/CD8; later expanders leaned CD4+. Contracting CD8+ clones were enriched in EMRA, CD4+ mainly in CM and EM.

TCRdb passed the 5' RACE reads through MiXCR, listing each CDR3 protein once. The sample has some 410,000 distinct CDR3 sequences, 20% to 30% seen once. The TCR was taken from an adult woman who had mild COVID-19 (a few samples of this study predate the infection). Cell type and time point are not known. The sample was PBMCs or a T cell subset sorted from them (not recorded which).

DNA for the CDR3: TGTGCCAGCAGCTTAGTCGGGACAGGGGTTCTCACTGAAGCTTTCTTT. It yields the protein CASSLVGTGVLTEAFF. The rearrangement links TRBV11-2 to TRBJ1-1; 10 bases agree with TRBD1. Germline CDR1 SGHAT, CDR2 FQNNGV. The V segment lost 1 base and the J segment 4 bases; nucleotides outside the gene matches: 6. This CDR3 comprises 16 residues.